This is a list of T cell receptor beta chains from one sample in a study of regulatory T cells in long-lasting Graves disease. TCRdb reprocessed the multiplex PCR reads with MiXCR, giving one entry per CDR3 protein. The sample yields approximately 540,000 distinct CDR3 sequences, 12% seen once. This sample was shared with a second study, whose subject was T cells in Graves' hyperthyroidism and ophthalmopathy.

This specimen was peripheral blood mononuclear cells (PBMCs), taken at new diagnosis, from a patient treated with antithyroid drugs. All receptors come from a woman in her thirties with Graves disease. Each CDR3 is given with its conserved first and last residue. The order of the fields is D gene, V gene, J gene, clone size, CDR3 protein, CDR3 DNA. A D gene is named only where the DNA matches it firmly. Clone size is shown for a subset of rows, as once, few, many or a class of expanded clone.

d_call: .; v_call: TRBV30; j_call: TRBJ1-1; clone_size: many; cdr3_aa: CAWSARGRGKNTEAFF; cdr3_nt: TGTGCCTGGAGCGCACGAGGGAGAGGGAAGAACACTGAAGCTTTCTTT
d_call: .; v_call: TRBV25-1; j_call: TRBJ2-3; clone_size: many; cdr3_aa: CASSPLGGVTDTQYF; cdr3_nt: TGTGCCAGCAGTCCCCTCGGGGGCGTCACAGATACGCAGTATTTT
d_call: TRBD2; v_call: TRBV10-3; j_call: TRBJ2-1; clone_size: .; cdr3_aa: CASEASGNPHEQFF; cdr3_nt: TGTGCCAGCGAGGCCAGCGGGAACCCCCATGAGCAGTTCTTC
d_call: .; v_call: TRBV29-1; j_call: TRBJ2-1; clone_size: many; cdr3_aa: CSVPRPNNEQFF; cdr3_nt: TGCAGCGTTCCACGACCTAACAATGAGCAGTTCTTC
d_call: TRBD1; v_call: TRBV18; j_call: TRBJ1-2; clone_size: few; cdr3_aa: CASSGQENYGYTF; cdr3_nt: TGTGCCAGCTCAGGACAGGAAAACTATGGCTACACCTTC
d_call: TRBD2; v_call: TRBV20-1; j_call: TRBJ2-3; clone_size: many; cdr3_aa: CSARDFAGGPADTQYF; cdr3_nt: TGCAGTGCTAGAGATTTTGCGGGAGGGCCGGCAGATACGCAGTATTTT
d_call: .; v_call: TRBV9; j_call: TRBJ2-7; clone_size: many; cdr3_aa: CASSRYSSSYEQYF; cdr3_nt: TGTGCCAGCAGTCGATATTCAAGCTCCTACGAGCAGTACTTC
d_call: .; v_call: TRBV7-3; j_call: TRBJ1-1; clone_size: many; cdr3_aa: CASSRTTRTEAFF; cdr3_nt: TGTGCCAGCAGCCGCACAACCCGTACTGAAGCTTTCTTT
d_call: TRBD1; v_call: TRBV7-9; j_call: TRBJ2-2; clone_size: .; cdr3_aa: CASIDREHTGELFF; cdr3_nt: TGTGCCAGCATAGACAGGGAACACACCGGGGAGCTGTTTTTT
d_call: .; v_call: TRBV20-1; j_call: TRBJ2-3; clone_size: many; cdr3_aa: CSASLGGRDTQYF; cdr3_nt: TGCAGTGCTAGCCTAGGAGGGCGGGATACGCAGTATTTT
d_call: .; v_call: TRBV20-1; j_call: TRBJ1-1; clone_size: many; cdr3_aa: CSALNRMGGTEAFF; cdr3_nt: TGCAGTGCGTTAAACAGAATGGGCGGCACTGAAGCTTTCTTT
d_call: TRBD2; v_call: TRBV11-1; j_call: TRBJ2-7; clone_size: .; cdr3_aa: CASSLLAGGPISYEQYF; cdr3_nt: TGTGCCAGCAGCTTACTAGCGGGAGGCCCTATCTCCTACGAGCAGTACTTC
d_call: .; v_call: TRBV3-1; j_call: TRBJ1-2; clone_size: many; cdr3_aa: CASSQGSGAYGYTF; cdr3_nt: TGTGCCAGCAGCCAAGGTTCAGGGGCCTATGGCTACACCTTC
d_call: .; v_call: TRBV2; j_call: TRBJ1-1; clone_size: many; cdr3_aa: CASSEGPNTEAFF; cdr3_nt: TGTGCCAGCAGTGAGGGGCCGAACACTGAAGCTTTCTTT
d_call: TRBD1; v_call: TRBV30; j_call: TRBJ2-7; clone_size: many; cdr3_aa: CAWSVGGTGPYEQYF; cdr3_nt: TGTGCCTGGAGTGTAGGCGGGACAGGCCCCTACGAGCAGTACTTC
d_call: .; v_call: TRBV19; j_call: TRBJ2-6; clone_size: few; cdr3_aa: CASTGANVLTF; cdr3_nt: TGTGCCTCGACGGGGGCCAACGTCCTGACTTTC
d_call: .; v_call: TRBV2; j_call: TRBJ1-1; clone_size: many; cdr3_aa: CASGGYGLGAEAFF; cdr3_nt: TGTGCCAGCGGGGGTTACGGTTTGGGGGCTGAAGCTTTCTTT
d_call: TRBD1; v_call: TRBV6-1; j_call: TRBJ2-7; clone_size: many; cdr3_aa: CASTGVWTGKDEQYF; cdr3_nt: TGTGCCAGCACCGGTGTATGGACAGGGAAGGACGAGCAGTACTTC
d_call: .; v_call: TRBV27; j_call: TRBJ1-5; clone_size: .; cdr3_aa: CASSPKGYSNQPQHF; cdr3_nt: TGTGCCAGCAGTCCAAAGGGGTATAGCAATCAGCCCCAGCATTTT
d_call: TRBD1; v_call: TRBV12-3/TRBV12-4; j_call: TRBJ1-1; clone_size: many; cdr3_aa: CASRKKQGEAFF; cdr3_nt: TGTGCCAGCAGGAAAAAACAGGGGGAGGCTTTCTTT
d_call: .; v_call: TRBV6-1; j_call: TRBJ2-6; clone_size: many; cdr3_aa: CASLMVRGANVLTF; cdr3_nt: TGTGCCAGCCTCATGGTTCGTGGGGCCAACGTCCTGACTTTC
d_call: TRBD1; v_call: TRBV19; j_call: TRBJ1-6; clone_size: many; cdr3_aa: CASSTSGTVSSPLHF; cdr3_nt: TGTGCCAGTAGTACCTCCGGGACAGTTTCCTCACCCCTCCACTTT
d_call: TRBD1; v_call: TRBV6-2/TRBV6-3; j_call: TRBJ2-1; clone_size: .; cdr3_aa: CASSYYRGPVDEQFF; cdr3_nt: TGTGCCAGCAGTTACTACAGGGGGCCAGTCGATGAGCAGTTCTTC
d_call: .; v_call: TRBV9; j_call: TRBJ2-5; clone_size: few; cdr3_aa: CASSVALSGEQETQYF; cdr3_nt: TGTGCCAGCAGCGTAGCTCTTTCCGGAGAACAAGAGACCCAGTACTTC
d_call: TRBD2; v_call: TRBV7-2; j_call: TRBJ2-5; clone_size: many; cdr3_aa: CASSRRTSSQETQYF; cdr3_nt: TGTGCCAGCAGCCGCCGGACTAGCAGCCAAGAGACCCAGTACTTC
d_call: TRBD1; v_call: TRBV7-9; j_call: TRBJ2-5; clone_size: many; cdr3_aa: CASSEGQGGETQYF; cdr3_nt: TGTGCCAGCAGCGAAGGACAGGGAGGAGAGACCCAGTACTTC
d_call: .; v_call: TRBV3-1; j_call: TRBJ2-7; clone_size: few; cdr3_aa: CASSQELGDLYEQYF; cdr3_nt: TGTGCCAGCAGCCAAGAGTTAGGGGATCTCTACGAGCAGTACTTC
d_call: TRBD2; v_call: TRBV19; j_call: TRBJ2-7; clone_size: .; cdr3_aa: CASSRTSWSSYEQYF; cdr3_nt: TGTGCCAGTAGCCGGACTAGCTGGAGCTCCTACGAGCAGTACTTC
d_call: TRBD2; v_call: TRBV7-2; j_call: TRBJ2-5; clone_size: many; cdr3_aa: CASSLLGLAGTEYF; cdr3_nt: TGTGCCAGCAGCTTGCTGGGGCTAGCGGGGACAGAGTACTTC